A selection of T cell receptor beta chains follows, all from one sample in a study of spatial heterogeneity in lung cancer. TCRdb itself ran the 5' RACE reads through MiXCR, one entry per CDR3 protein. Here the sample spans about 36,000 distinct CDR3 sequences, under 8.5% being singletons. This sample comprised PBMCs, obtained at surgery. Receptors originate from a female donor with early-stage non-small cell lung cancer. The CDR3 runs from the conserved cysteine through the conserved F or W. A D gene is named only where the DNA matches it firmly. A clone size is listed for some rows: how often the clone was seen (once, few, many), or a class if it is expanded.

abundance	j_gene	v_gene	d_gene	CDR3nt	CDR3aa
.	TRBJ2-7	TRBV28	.	TGTGCCAGCAGATGGGGGAGGTACGAGCAGTACTTC	CASRWGRYEQYF
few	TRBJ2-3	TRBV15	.	TGTGCCACCAGCAGAGGAGCCATCACAGATACGCAGTATTTT	CATSRGAITDTQYF
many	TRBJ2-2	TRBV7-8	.	TGTGCCAGCAGCCCGGTAGGACGGATGTACACCGGGGAGCTGTTTTTT	CASSPVGRMYTGELFF
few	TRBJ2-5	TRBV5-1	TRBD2	TGCGCCAGCAGCATGATTAGCGGGGGGCCCTTGGAGACCCAGTACTTC	CASSMISGGPLETQYF
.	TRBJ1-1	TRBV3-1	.	TGTGCCAGCCAATACCGCGGGGGCGAAGCTTTCTTT	CASQYRGGEAFF
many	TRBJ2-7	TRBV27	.	TGTGCCAGCAGTTCGTTTGGGGGGGCGCGCTACGAGCAGTACTTC	CASSSFGGARYEQYF
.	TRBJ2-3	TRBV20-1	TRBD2	TGCAGTGCTCCGCGGACTAGCGGGACAGATACGCAGTATTTT	CSAPRTSGTDTQYF
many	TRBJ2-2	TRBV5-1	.	TGCGCCAGCAGCTTTAGCCCAGAGGACACCGGGGAGCTGTTTTTT	CASSFSPEDTGELFF
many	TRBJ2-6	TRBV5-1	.	TGCGCCAGCAGCTTGAGGGGTGGCGGCTCTGGGGCCAACGTCCTGACTTTC	CASSLRGGGSGANVLTF
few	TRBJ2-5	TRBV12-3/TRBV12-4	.	TGTGCCAGCAGTTTCCCCGGGGCTCGTCAAGAGACCCAGTACTTC	CASSFPGARQETQYF
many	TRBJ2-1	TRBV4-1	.	TGCGCCAGCAGCCAAGAACGTCCAGGAAGCGGTGGTATCTATGAGCAGTTCTTC	CASSQERPGSGGIYEQFF
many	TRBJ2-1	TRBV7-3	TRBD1	TGTGCCAGCAGCTCCACAGGGGCCTATGAGCAGTTCTTC	CASSSTGAYEQFF
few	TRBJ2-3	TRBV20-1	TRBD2	TGCAGTGCTAGAGATCCTAGCGGGGTTTCTAGCACAGATACGCAGTATTTT	CSARDPSGVSSTDTQYF
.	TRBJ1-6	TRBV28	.	TGTGCCAGCAGTTCACTCGACGCCCCGAGCTCCTATAATTCACCCCTCCACTTT	CASSSLDAPSSYNSPLHF
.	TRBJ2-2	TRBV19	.	TGTGCCAGTAGTATACATGCAGGGGTGATCACCGGGGAGCTGTTTTTT	CASSIHAGVITGELFF
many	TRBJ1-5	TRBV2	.	TGTGCCAGCAGTGACGTCTTACAGAAAGGTCAGCCCCAGCATTTT	CASSDVLQKGQPQHF
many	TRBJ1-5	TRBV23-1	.	TGCGCCAGCAGTCAATCGGCGGAGGATAGCAATCAGCCCCAGCATTTT	CASSQSAEDSNQPQHF
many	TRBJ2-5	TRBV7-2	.	TGTGCCAGCAGCAGACAGGGGAGGGAAAGGAGGGAGACCCAGTACTTC	CASSRQGRERRETQYF
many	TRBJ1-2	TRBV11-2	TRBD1	TGTGCCAGCAGCACCGCTCGGGGACAGGGTGGCGGTAGACAGAGCTACACCTTC	CASSTARGQGGGRQSYTF
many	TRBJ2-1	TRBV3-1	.	TGTGCCAGCAGCCAAGTCTATGAGCAGTTCTTC	CASSQVYEQFF
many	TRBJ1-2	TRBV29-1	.	TGCAGCGTTGGAGAGGACAGCTTGGATGGCTACACCTTC	CSVGEDSLDGYTF
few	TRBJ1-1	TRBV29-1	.	TGCAGCGTCCGCAACACTGAAGCTTTCTTT	CSVRNTEAFF
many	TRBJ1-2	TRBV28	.	TGTGCCAGCATCCCCAGAACAGGTCTTGGCTACACCTTC	CASIPRTGLGYTF
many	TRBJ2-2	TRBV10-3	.	TGTGCCATCAGTGGAGCCGGCGGGGAGCTGTTTTTT	CAISGAGGELFF
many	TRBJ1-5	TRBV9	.	TGTGCCAGCAGCGTTCCCAACCGTCATAGAGTAGGTCAGCCCCAGCATTTT	CASSVPNRHRVGQPQHF
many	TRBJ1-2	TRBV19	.	TGTGCCAGTAGTAGGACCAGGGGAAACTATGGCTACACCTTC	CASSRTRGNYGYTF
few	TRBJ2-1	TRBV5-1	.	TGCGCCAGCAGCGAGCTAGCGTTCAATGAGCAGTTCTTC	CASSELAFNEQFF
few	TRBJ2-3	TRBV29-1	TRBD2	TGCAGCGTTGAAGGAGACCCAGCGGGGGGCGGCTCAGATACGCAGTATTTT	CSVEGDPAGGGSDTQYF
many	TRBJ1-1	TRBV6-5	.	TGTGCCAGCAGTCCATCGAACACTGAAGCTTTCTTT	CASSPSNTEAFF
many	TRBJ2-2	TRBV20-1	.	TGCAGTGCTAGGAGCGCCTCACCCGGGGAGCTGTTTTTT	CSARSASPGELFF
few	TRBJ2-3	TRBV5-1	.	TGCGCCAGCAGCTTGGCCTCTAGAGCAGATACGCAGTATTTT	CASSLASRADTQYF
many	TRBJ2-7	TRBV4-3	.	TGCGCCAGCAGCCAAGGGCGGGGAATCGGCTACGAGCAGTACTTC	CASSQGRGIGYEQYF
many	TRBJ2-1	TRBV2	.	TGTGCCAGCAGCCCAACTTCCTACAATGAGCAGTTCTTC	CASSPTSYNEQFF
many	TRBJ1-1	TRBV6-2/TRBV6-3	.	TGTGCCAGCAGCCTCATCACAGTGAACACTGAAGCTTTCTTT	CASSLITVNTEAFF
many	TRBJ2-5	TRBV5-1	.	TGCGCCAGCAGCTTGAGGGCTTCAAAGACCCAGTACTTC	CASSLRASKTQYF
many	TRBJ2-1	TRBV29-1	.	TGCAGCGTGGGCGGGCCGAGCTCCTACAATGAGCAGTTCTTC	CSVGGPSSYNEQFF
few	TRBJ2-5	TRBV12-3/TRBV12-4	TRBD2	TGTGCCAGCAGTACCCGGGGGGGAGCAGAGACCCAGTACTTC	CASSTRGGAETQYF
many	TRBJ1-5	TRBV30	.	TGTGCCTGGAGTGGGTCCCAGCCCCAGCATTTT	CAWSGSQPQHF
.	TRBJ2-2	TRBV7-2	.	TGTGCCAGCAGCTTCGTAGCCACCGGGGAGCTGTTTTTT	CASSFVATGELFF
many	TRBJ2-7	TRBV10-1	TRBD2	TGCGCCAGCAGAGGACTAGCGGGACCACGGGACTACCGTTCCTACGAGCAGTACTTC	CASRGLAGPRDYRSYEQYF
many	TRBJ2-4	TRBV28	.	TGTGCCAGCAGGGGGTTTACCTCTTTTAGGGGAAACATTCAGTACTTC	CASRGFTSFRGNIQYF